These 17 T cell receptor beta chains originate from one sample sequenced in a study of T-cell memory formation after mild COVID-19. TCRdb re-called the 5' RACE reads through MiXCR, storing one row per CDR3 protein. The table includes over 450,000 distinct CDR3 sequences, roughly 21% detected once. Sequencing was carried out using PBMCs or a T cell subset sorted from them (not recorded which). These receptors were taken from an adult woman who had mild COVID-19 (a few samples of this study predate the infection). Cell type and time point are not known.

The V gene is TRBV12-3 or TRBV12-4, the J gene TRBJ2-7; D gene ambiguous. This CDR3 contains 13 residues. V was trimmed by 5 bases and J by 5 bases, leaving 13 bases between them. CDR3 DNA: TGTGCCAGCAGTGGGCTGGCGGAAAACGAGCAGTACTTC. It specifies CASSGLAENEQYF.

The chain links TRBV4-3 to TRBJ2-7; D is ambiguous. V lost 0 bases and J 0 bases, leaving 6 bases between the germline ends. The germline V gene has CDR1 LGHNA and CDR2 YSLEER. This CDR3 comprises 14 residues. The CDR3 DNA reads as TGCGCCAGCAGCCAAGACTCCTTCTCCTACGAGCAGTACTTC. Its protein is CASSQDSFSYEQYF.

This clonotype was seen a handful of times. The rearrangement joins TRBV5-1 to TRBJ2-7; TRBD1 matches at 7 bases. Losses at the gene ends were 4 bases for V and 5 bases for J; bases not matched to a gene: 6. Germline CDR1 and CDR2: SGHRS and YFSETQ. This CDR3 has 13 amino acids. CDR3 coding DNA: TGCGCCAGCAGCCATCAGACAGGGAACGAGCAGTACTTC. This codes for CASSHQTGNEQYF.

This chain joins TRBV3-1 and TRBJ2-3; TRBD2 might be the D (6 bases). CDR1 and CDR2 from the germline V gene are LGHDT and YNNKEL (reference sequence). The CDR3 runs to 14 residues. V was pared by 4 bases and J by 3 bases, with 11 bases between. CDR3 sequence: CASSRWDFTDTQYF. The CDR3 DNA sequence: TGTGCCAGCAGCCGATGGGACTTTACAGATACGCAGTATTTT.

This clonotype appeared a few times. This rearrangement joins TRBV29-1 to TRBJ1-2, with 8 bases that match TRBD1. CDR1 and CDR2 from the germline V gene are SQVTM and ANQGSEA. V lost 3 bases to trimming and J lost 8 bases; unmatched junction nucleotides: 5. The CDR3 is made up of 12 amino acids. CDR3 residues: CSVEQGAEGYTF. The CDR3, as DNA: TGCAGCGTTGAGCAGGGGGCGGAGGGCTACACCTTC.

This rearrangement joins TRBV27 to TRBJ2-7; 10 bases line up with TRBD2. Germline-derived CDR1 and CDR2 are MNHEY and SMNVEV (reference sequence). With 0 bases clipped from V and 3 bases from J, the junction kept 11 bases outside the gene matches. The CDR3 loop spans 18 amino acids. The CDR3 spells CASSLSLLAGPPGYEQYF. The CDR3 DNA is TGTGCCAGCAGTTTATCGTTACTAGCGGGACCTCCTGGCTACGAGCAGTACTTC.

This clonotype was observed a few times. The chain's CDR3 is CAPSDRDSSYEQYF. The CDR3, as DNA: TGTGCCCCCTCGGATCGGGACTCTTCGTACGAGCAGTACTTC. This chain joins TRBV10-3 and TRBJ2-7; tentatively, D is TRBD2 (6 bases). Germline V gene lookup returns CDR1 ENHRY and CDR2 SYGVKD. This CDR3 contains 14 residues. Trimming stripped 11 bases from V and 4 bases from J, with 21 bases between.

The chain couples TRBV6-5 to TRBJ1-1; D possibly corresponds to TRBD1 (6 bases). Germline loops: CDR1 MNHEY, CDR2 SVGAGI. Trimming left V 2 bases short and J 10 bases short, with 20 bases between. This CDR3 region has 15 residues. The CDR3 here is CASSYVVGGNGLAFF. In nucleotides, the CDR3 is TGTGCCAGCAGTTACGTAGTAGGGGGAAATGGATTAGCTTTCTTT.

This clonotype turned up a few times. The V and J genes are TRBV7-8 and TRBJ2-1; D is uncertain. The CDR3 is 12 residues long. Trimming took 1 base from V and 14 from J, leaving 12 bases between them. CDR1 and CDR2 (germline): SGHVS, FQNEAQ. Here the CDR3 DNA reads TGTGCCAGCAGCTTAGTTGTCACTTCCAAGTTCTTC. Translation: CASSLVVTSKFF.

This chain connects TRBV7-9 to TRBJ2-7, with 7 bases aligning to TRBD1. CDR3 length: 16 residues. Germline V gene lookup returns CDR1 SEHNR and CDR2 FQNEAQ (reference sequence). V lost 5 bases, J lost 5 bases, and 15 bases stayed unmatched. Written as DNA, the CDR3 is TGTGCCAGCAGCCTAGGGCCCGACAGGGAGAGGAACGAGCAGTACTTC. Translated: CASSLGPDRERNEQYF.

The chain is built from TRBV5-5 and TRBJ1-4; D is possibly TRBD1 (6 bases). The CDR3 has 16 amino acids. The ends were cut back, 0 bases at V and 8 bases at J, with 17 bases in the middle. In germline, CDR1 is SGHKS, CDR2 YYEKEE (reference sequence). CDR3 amino acids: CASSLGTGTRLEKLFF. CDR3 in DNA: TGTGCCAGCAGCTTGGGAACCGGGACACGCCTCGAAAAACTGTTTTTT.

This clonotype appeared many times. V is TRBV24-1 and J is TRBJ2-1; D not resolved. CDR3 length: 16 amino acids. Germline V CDR1 and CDR2: KGHDR, SFDVKD. V was clipped by 0 bases and J by 0 bases, with 8 bases between them. DNA of the CDR3: TGTGCCACCAGTGATTTGAGCGTGAGCTCCTACAATGAGCAGTTCTTC. Translating it yields CATSDLSVSSYNEQFF.

The chain carries TRBV15 and TRBJ2-7, with 8 bases matching TRBD1. V shed 1 base, J shed 0 bases, and the junction held 8 bases outside the gene matches. The germline V gene encodes CDR1 LNHNV and CDR2 YYDKDF (reference sequence). The CDR3 sequence is 17 residues long. CDR3 coding DNA: TGTGCCACCAGCAGAGGATCGGGACAGGAATTCTCCTACGAGCAGTACTTC. Its protein product is CATSRGSGQEFSYEQYF.

The V and J genes are TRBV2 and TRBJ1-3; D uncertain. Germline-derived CDR1 and CDR2 are SNHLY and FYNNEI. Between the trimmed V and J ends, which lost 6 bases and 0 bases, there was a span of 9 bases. The length of the CDR3 is 14 residues. CDR3 sequence reads: CASRRLSSGNTIYF. CDR3 nucleotides: TGTGCCAGCAGGCGGCTTAGCTCTGGAAACACCATATATTTT.

This chain connects TRBV24-1 to TRBJ2-3, with a possible D match to TRBD2 (6 bases). The CDR3 spans 15 residues. V lost 3 bases, J lost 2 bases, and 11 bases lay in between. Germline V lookup: CDR1 KGHDR, CDR2 SFDVKD. CDR3 in amino acids: CATSDKTRFTDTQYF. The CDR3 coding sequence is TGTGCCACCAGTGATAAGACTAGATTCACAGATACGCAGTATTTT.

This clonotype occurred a few times. The J gene is TRBJ2-7, the V gene TRBV5-4; D may be TRBD1 or TRBD2 (5 bases each). Between the trimmed V and J ends, which lost 6 bases and 5 bases, there was a span of 15 bases. The CDR3 covers 13 residues. Germline V lookup: CDR1 SGHNT, CDR2 YYREEE (reference sequence). DNA of the CDR3: TGTGCCAGCAAAGTCAGGGAGATCGACGAGCAGTACTTC. Its protein product is CASKVREIDEQYF. The full variable domain, with the rest looked up from reference TRBV5-4 and TRBJ2-7, is ETGVTQSPTHLIKTRGQQVTLRCSSQSGHNTVSWYQQALGQGPQFIFQYYREEENGRGNFPPRFSGLQFPNYSSELNVNALELDDSALYLCASKVREIDEQYFGPGTRLTVT.

CDR3 loop: CASSFGTARGMNTEAFF. The CDR3, as DNA: TGCGCCAGCAGCTTTGGCACAGCCCGAGGGATGAACACTGAAGCTTTCTTT. V usage is TRBV5-1 and J usage is TRBJ1-1; D not certain. Germline CDR1 is SGHRS and CDR2 is YFSETQ. Trimming cost V 2 bases and J 0 bases, with 17 bases left between them. The CDR3 contains 17 residues.